Listed below are T cell receptor beta chains from one sample, sequenced in a study of identical twins' blood T cells. TCRdb recomputed calls from the 5' RACE reads with MiXCR, one row per CDR3 protein. Of a few hundred thousand distinct CDR3 sequences in the sample, over 25% were seen once. The source material was PBMCs. The receptors were sampled from a woman between 18 and 49 years old in good health. Both conserved end residues are part of each CDR3. The D gene is left open where the match is weak. Size is omitted from some rows. Given values are once, few, many or a class for expanded clones.

J: TRBJ1-2
V: TRBV29-1
size: few
D: NA
CDR3: CSASAPLRGYTF
DNA: TGCAGCGCCTCCGCCCCCTTAAGAGGCTACACCTTC

J: TRBJ2-2
V: TRBV6-6
size: few
D: NA
CDR3: CASLRTNTGELFF
DNA: TGTGCCAGCCTTAGAACGAACACCGGGGAGCTGTTTTTT

J: TRBJ2-1
V: TRBV20-1
size: NA
D: NA
CDR3: CSAHRSNEQLF
DNA: TGCAGTGCTCATCGGTCCAATGAGCAGCTCTTC

J: TRBJ2-1
V: TRBV12-3/TRBV12-4
size: NA
D: TRBD2
CDR3: CAISAGEANEQFF
DNA: TGTGCCATTTCAGCGGGAGAGGCCAATGAGCAGTTCTTC

J: TRBJ2-7
V: TRBV7-2
size: many
D: NA
CDR3: CASSLIYEQYF
DNA: TGTGCCAGCAGTTTAATCTACGAGCAGTACTTC

J: TRBJ1-3
V: TRBV29-1
size: few
D: NA
CDR3: CSVEVRTDNSGNTIYF
DNA: TGCAGCGTTGAAGTGAGGACAGACAATTCTGGAAACACCATATATTTT

J: TRBJ1-5
V: TRBV6-1
size: NA
D: TRBD1
CDR3: CASRTGVGNQPQHF
DNA: TGTGCCAGCAGAACAGGGGTAGGCAATCAGCCCCAGCATTTT

J: TRBJ1-1
V: TRBV14
size: few
D: NA
CDR3: CASSPQGATEAFF
DNA: TGTGCCAGCAGCCCCCAGGGCGCGACTGAAGCTTTCTTT

J: TRBJ2-3
V: TRBV29-1
size: few
D: TRBD2
CDR3: CSVGAGATDTQYF
DNA: TGCAGCGTTGGGGCGGGAGCCACAGATACGCAGTATTTT

J: TRBJ1-1
V: TRBV5-1
size: few
D: NA
CDR3: CASSFWGSEAFF
DNA: TGCGCCAGCAGCTTCTGGGGCTCTGAAGCTTTCTTT

J: TRBJ1-1
V: TRBV20-1
size: NA
D: NA
CDR3: CSAGDRPGTEAFF
DNA: TGCAGTGCTGGAGATAGGCCGGGCACTGAAGCTTTCTTT

J: TRBJ1-1
V: TRBV2
size: many
D: TRBD1
CDR3: CASRGTGLGNTEAFF
DNA: TGTGCCAGCAGAGGGACAGGGCTTGGGAACACTGAAGCTTTCTTT

J: TRBJ1-1
V: TRBV7-8
size: NA
D: NA
CDR3: CASSSQPLQGLGALNTEAFF
DNA: TGTGCCAGCAGCTCACAACCCTTGCAGGGGCTTGGGGCTTTGAACACTGAAGCTTTCTTT

J: TRBJ2-1
V: TRBV3-1
size: NA
D: TRBD2
CDR3: CASSSLRGGVYNEQFF
DNA: TGTGCCAGCAGCAGCCTGCGGGGGGGCGTCTACAATGAGCAGTTCTTC

J: TRBJ1-6
V: TRBV6-6
size: NA
D: NA
CDR3: CASSYHRHRARNSPLHF
DNA: TGTGCCAGCAGTTACCATCGTCATCGGGCGAGAAATTCACCCCTCCACTTT

J: TRBJ1-2
V: TRBV3-1
size: few
D: NA
CDR3: CASSQDEVLEFYGYTF
DNA: TGTGCCAGCAGCCAAGATGAGGTTCTGGAGTTCTATGGCTACACCTTC

J: TRBJ1-3
V: TRBV7-2
size: few
D: NA
CDR3: CASSLMTGGNTIYF
DNA: TGTGCCAGCAGCTTAATGACGGGAGGAAACACCATATATTTT

J: TRBJ2-4
V: TRBV27
size: few
D: TRBD1
CDR3: CASSLTGGMNIQYF
DNA: TGTGCCAGCAGCCTGACAGGGGGCATGAACATTCAGTACTTC

J: TRBJ2-3
V: TRBV29-1
size: NA
D: NA
CDR3: CSVEGYRGNTDTQYF
DNA: TGCAGCGTTGAAGGGTACCGGGGAAACACAGATACGCAGTATTTT

J: TRBJ2-1
V: TRBV11-2
size: NA
D: NA
CDR3: CASSPRTNYNEQFF
DNA: TGTGCCAGCAGCCCCCGGACTAACTACAATGAGCAGTTCTTC

J: TRBJ1-2
V: TRBV11-2
size: NA
D: NA
CDR3: CASSPSTTNYGYTF
DNA: TGTGCCAGCAGCCCGTCGACCACAAACTATGGCTACACCTTC

J: TRBJ2-3
V: TRBV4-2
size: NA
D: NA
CDR3: CASSQGLPTDTQYF
DNA: TGTGCCAGCAGCCAAGGACTACCCACAGATACGCAGTATTTT

J: TRBJ1-2
V: TRBV20-1
size: NA
D: NA
CDR3: CSASPETGIGYTF
DNA: TGCAGTGCTAGCCCGGAAACAGGGATTGGCTACACCTTC